The present T cell receptor (beta chain) was sequenced within a study of human T cells and chemical hapten exposure. For the study at large: Each week of the approximately 25-week study, patients had diphenylcyclopropenone applied to the scalp.

The length of the CDR3 is 11 residues. Trimming removed 7 bases from V and 8 bases from J, with 11 bases in between. Germline lookup yields CDR1 MNHEY and CDR2 SMNVEV (reference sequence). This clonotype turned up a few times. This sample's time point: patch test 1, 2 weeks after DPC sensitization. Treatment specified: therapeutic diphenylcyclopropenone sensitization with weekly scalp DPC. The study enrolled 18 to 70-year-old alopecia patients suitable for DPC. The library tagged each cDNA molecule with unique molecular identifiers. TCRdb re-called the RACE reads through MiXCR, storing one row per CDR3 protein. The sample has around 380,000 distinct CDR3 sequences; about 4.4% are singletons.

The sequenced sample was whole blood, obtained in connection with sensitization to the hapten diphenylcyclopropenone (DPC). The sequence derives from a woman in her 50s with alopecia areata. Some clones in this sample may be carry-over from other donors' samples. The chain has TRBV27 and TRBJ1-1, with no clear D. In DNA form, the CDR3 reads TGTGCCAGCATCCACGCGGCAGAAGCTTTCTTT. It yields the protein CASIHAAEAFF.